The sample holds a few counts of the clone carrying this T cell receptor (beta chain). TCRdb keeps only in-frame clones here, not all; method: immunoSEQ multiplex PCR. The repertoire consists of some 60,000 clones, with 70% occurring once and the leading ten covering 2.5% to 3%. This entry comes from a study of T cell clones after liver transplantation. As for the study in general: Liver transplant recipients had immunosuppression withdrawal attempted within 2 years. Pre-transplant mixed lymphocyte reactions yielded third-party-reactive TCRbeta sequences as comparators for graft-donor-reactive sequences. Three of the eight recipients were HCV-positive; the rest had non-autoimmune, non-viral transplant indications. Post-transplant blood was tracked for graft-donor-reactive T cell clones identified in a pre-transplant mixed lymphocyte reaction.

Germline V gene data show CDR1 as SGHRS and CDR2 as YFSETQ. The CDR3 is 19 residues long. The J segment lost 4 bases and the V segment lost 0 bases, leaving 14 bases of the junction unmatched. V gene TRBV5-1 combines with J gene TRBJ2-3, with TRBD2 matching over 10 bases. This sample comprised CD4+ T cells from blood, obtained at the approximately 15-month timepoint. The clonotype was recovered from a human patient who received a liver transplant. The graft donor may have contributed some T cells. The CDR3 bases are TGCGCCAGCAGCTTGGCCCGTACGGCTAGCGGGGGTTCCGCAGATACGCAGTATTTT. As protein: CASSLARTASGGSADTQYF.